This T cell receptor (beta chain) emerged from a study of Graves' ophthalmopathy and Graves' hyperthyroidism. CDR1 MNHNY and CDR2 SVGAGI come from the germline V gene (reference sequence). CDR3 size: 14 residues. The junction had 2 bases not matched to a gene; V was cut back by 2 bases and J by 3 bases. Study observations and caveats: Ophthalmopathy progression prediction by the model yielded a sensitivity of approximately 70% and a specificity of roughly 74%.

This clonotype was seen many times. Its antigen is unidentified. Amplification targeted the TCR beta CDR3 regions, with RNA transcripts as the source material. The library came from an HTBI-primed first-round RT-PCR and a second-round multiplex PCR. TCRdb reanalysed the multiplex PCR reads using MiXCR and keeps one entry per CDR3 protein. The sample has some 1.1 million distinct CDR3 sequences; less than 45% are singletons. The sequence came from an adult man with Graves' hyperthyroidism. Sequencing input: peripheral blood or thyroid tissue (not recorded which). The chain combines TRBV6-6 with TRBJ2-7; 9 bases align to TRBD1. In DNA form, the CDR3 reads TGTGCCAGCAGTTACCAGGGACAGGGCTACGAGCAGTACTTC. It specifies CASSYQGQGYEQYF.